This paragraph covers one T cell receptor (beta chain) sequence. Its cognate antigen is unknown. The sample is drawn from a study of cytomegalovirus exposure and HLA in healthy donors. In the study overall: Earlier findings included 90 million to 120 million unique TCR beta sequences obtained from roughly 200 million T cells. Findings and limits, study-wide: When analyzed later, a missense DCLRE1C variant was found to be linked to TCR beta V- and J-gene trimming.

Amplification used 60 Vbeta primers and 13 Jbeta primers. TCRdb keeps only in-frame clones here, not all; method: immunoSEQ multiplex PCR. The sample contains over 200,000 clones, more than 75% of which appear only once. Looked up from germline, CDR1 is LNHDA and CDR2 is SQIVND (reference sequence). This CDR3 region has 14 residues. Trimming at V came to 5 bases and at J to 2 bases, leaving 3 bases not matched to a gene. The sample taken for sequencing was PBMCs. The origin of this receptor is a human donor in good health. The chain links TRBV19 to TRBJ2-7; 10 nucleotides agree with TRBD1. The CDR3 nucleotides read TGTGCCAGTAGTCCCGGGACAGGGGCCTACGAGCAGTACTTC. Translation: CASSPGTGAYEQYF. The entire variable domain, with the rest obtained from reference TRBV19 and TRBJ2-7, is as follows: DGGITQSPKYLFRKEGQNVTLSCEQNLNHDAMYWYRQDPGQGLRLIYYSQIVNDFQKGDIAEGYSVSREKKESFPLTVTSAQKNPTAFYLCASSPGTGAYEQYFGPGTRLTVT.